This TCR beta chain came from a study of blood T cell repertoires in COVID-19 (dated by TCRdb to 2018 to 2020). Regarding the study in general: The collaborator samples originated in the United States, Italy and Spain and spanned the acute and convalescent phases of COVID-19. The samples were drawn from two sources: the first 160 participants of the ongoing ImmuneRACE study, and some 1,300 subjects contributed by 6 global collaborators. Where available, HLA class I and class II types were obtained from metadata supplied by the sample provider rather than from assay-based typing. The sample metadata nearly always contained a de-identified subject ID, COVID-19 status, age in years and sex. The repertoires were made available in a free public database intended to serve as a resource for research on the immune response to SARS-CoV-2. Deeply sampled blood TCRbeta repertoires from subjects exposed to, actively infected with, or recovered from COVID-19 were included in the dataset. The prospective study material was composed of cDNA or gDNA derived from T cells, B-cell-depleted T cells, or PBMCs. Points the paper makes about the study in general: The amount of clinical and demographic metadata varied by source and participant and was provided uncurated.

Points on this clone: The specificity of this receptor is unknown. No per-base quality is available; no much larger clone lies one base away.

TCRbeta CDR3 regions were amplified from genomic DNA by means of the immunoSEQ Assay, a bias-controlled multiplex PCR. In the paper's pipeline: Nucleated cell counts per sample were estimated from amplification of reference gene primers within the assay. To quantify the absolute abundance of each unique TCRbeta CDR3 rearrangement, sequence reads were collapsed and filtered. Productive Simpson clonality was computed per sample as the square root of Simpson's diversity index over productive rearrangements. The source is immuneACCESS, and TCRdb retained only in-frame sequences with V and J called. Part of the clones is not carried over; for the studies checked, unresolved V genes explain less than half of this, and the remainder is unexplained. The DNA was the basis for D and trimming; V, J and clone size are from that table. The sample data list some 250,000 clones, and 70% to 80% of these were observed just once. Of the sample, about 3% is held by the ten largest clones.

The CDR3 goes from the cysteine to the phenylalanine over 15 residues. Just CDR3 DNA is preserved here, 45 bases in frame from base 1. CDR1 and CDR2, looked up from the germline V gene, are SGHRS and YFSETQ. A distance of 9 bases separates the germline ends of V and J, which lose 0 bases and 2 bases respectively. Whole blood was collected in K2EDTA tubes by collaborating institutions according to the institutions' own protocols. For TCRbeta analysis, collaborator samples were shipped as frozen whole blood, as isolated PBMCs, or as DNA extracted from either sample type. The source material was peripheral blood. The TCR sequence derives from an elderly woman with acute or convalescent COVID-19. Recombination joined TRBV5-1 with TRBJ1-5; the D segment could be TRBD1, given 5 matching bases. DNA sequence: TGCGCCAGCAGCTTGGAGGGGCTTGGCAATCAGCCCCAGCATTTT. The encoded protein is CASSLEGLGNQPQHF. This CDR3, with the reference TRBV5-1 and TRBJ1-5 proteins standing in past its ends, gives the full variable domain KAGVTQTPRYLIKTRGQQVTLSCSPISGHRSVSWYQQTPGQGLQFLFEYFSETQRNKGNFPGRFSGRQFSNSRSEMNVSTLELGDSALYLCASSLEGLGNQPQHFGDGTRLSIL.